These 4 T cell receptor beta chains were all obtained from the same sample, sequenced in a study of CD8 T cells in Susac syndrome. Reverse transcription of about 0.5 to 1 ug RNA was carried out with random hexamers. MiXCR, run by TCRdb on the immunoSEQ multiplex PCR reads, gives a single entry per CDR3 protein. Among 400,000 to 550,000 distinct CDR3 sequences, approximately 85% were seen once, and the ten largest hold under 0.15%. Sequencing was carried out using CD8+ T cells from PBMCs. The receptors were sampled from a human donor with multiple sclerosis.

The chain uses TRBV29-1 and TRBJ1-5; D is undetermined. CDR1 and CDR2 (germline): SQVTM, ANQGSEA. CDR3 length: 15 amino acids. The germline V and J ends were trimmed by 7 bases and 0 bases, with 16 bases remaining between them. DNA of the CDR3: TGCAGCGCCCCTCGGGAGGGAGTTAGCAATCAGCCCCAGCATTTT. It specifies CSAPREGVSNQPQHF.

This rearrangement joins TRBV7-2 to TRBJ2-1, with 9 bases matching TRBD2. The V gene's germline CDR1 is SGHTA and CDR2 FQGNSA. This CDR3 is 13 amino acids long. V shed 5 bases and J 6 bases; nucleotides not matched to a gene: 2. The CDR3: CASSGTSINEQFF. CDR3 in DNA: TGTGCCAGCAGCGGGACTAGCATCAATGAGCAGTTCTTC.

This clonotype was seen just once. CDR3 region: CASSVASGTGELFF. As DNA, the CDR3 is TGTGCCAGCAGCGTAGCTAGCGGGACCGGGGAGCTGTTTTTT. V and J are TRBV9 and TRBJ2-2; 8 bases are shared with TRBD2. Per the germline V gene, CDR1 is SGDLS and CDR2 is YYNGEE. V shed 0 bases, J shed 5 bases, and the junction held 0 bases outside the gene matches. This CDR3 contains 14 residues.

A single count supports this clonotype. A junction end diverges from the germline sequence, so it may reflect a read error. The chain employs TRBV27 and TRBJ1-1; D might be TRBD1 (5 bases). The germline V gene encodes CDR1 MNHEY and CDR2 SMNVEV (reference sequence). CDR3 length equals 14 residues. CDR3 bases: TGTGCCAGCTCCCCCGAGGGGTTACACACTGAAGCCTTCTTT. It translates to CASSPEGLHTEAFF.